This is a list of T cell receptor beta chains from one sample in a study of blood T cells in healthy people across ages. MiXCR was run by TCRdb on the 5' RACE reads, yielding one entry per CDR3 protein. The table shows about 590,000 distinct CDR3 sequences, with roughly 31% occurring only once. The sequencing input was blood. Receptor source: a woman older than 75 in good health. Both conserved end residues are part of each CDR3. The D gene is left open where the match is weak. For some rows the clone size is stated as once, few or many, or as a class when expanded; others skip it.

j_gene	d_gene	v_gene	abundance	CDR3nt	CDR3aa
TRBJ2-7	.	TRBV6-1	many	TGTGCCAGCAGGTTGGGTAGTGGGTCCCATCTCTCCTACGAGCAGTACTTC	CASRLGSGSHLSYEQYF
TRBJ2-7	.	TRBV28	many	TGTGCCAGCAGTTTAAAATCGTCTAGTGGGGCCTACGAGCAGTACTTC	CASSLKSSSGAYEQYF
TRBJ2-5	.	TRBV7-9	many	TGTGCCAGCAGCCAGCAGTCCAGGGCCGAGACCCAGTACTTC	CASSQQSRAETQYF
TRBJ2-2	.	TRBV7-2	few	TGTGACAGCAGCTTAGCGCTCAGCGGCGGGGAGCTGTTTTTT	CDSSLALSGGELFF
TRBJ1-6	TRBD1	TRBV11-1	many	TGTGCCAGCAGCCCCCCAGGGGGCCATTCACCCCTCCACTTT	CASSPPGGHSPLHF
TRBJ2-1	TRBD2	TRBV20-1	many	TGCAGTGCTAGCGCCTGGGCTAGCGGGGGGAATGAGCAGTTCTTC	CSASAWASGGNEQFF
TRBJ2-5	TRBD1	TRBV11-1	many	TGTGCCAGCAGCTCCAGTGGAGGGACAGGGCAAGAGACCCAGTACTTC	CASSSSGGTGQETQYF
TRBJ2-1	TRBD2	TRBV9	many	TGTGCCAGCAGCGGAGCTTTGGCTAGCGGGGTGAATGAGCAGTTCTTC	CASSGALASGVNEQFF
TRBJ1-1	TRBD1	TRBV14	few	TGTGCCAGCAGCCAACTACAGGGGGTGACTGAAGCTTTCTTT	CASSQLQGVTEAFF
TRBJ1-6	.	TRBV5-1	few	TGCGCCAGCAGCCAGTACGGGCGAGCCTATAATTCACCCCTCCACTTT	CASSQYGRAYNSPLHF
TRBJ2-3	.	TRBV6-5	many	TGTGCCAGCACACCGAACTTTTTCGGGGAAAGGCATACGCAGTATTTT	CASTPNFFGERHTQYF
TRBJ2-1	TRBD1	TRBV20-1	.	TGCAGTGCTAATCCTCCGGGACAGGGGACCTTCGGGCAGTTCTTC	CSANPPGQGTFGQFF
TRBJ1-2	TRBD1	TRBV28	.	TGTGCCAGCAGTTCCGGACAGGGGGAAGGAAGTGGCTACACCTTC	CASSSGQGEGSGYTF
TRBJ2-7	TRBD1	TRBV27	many	TGTGCCAGCAGTTTAAGGGGACAGGGTCTCGTCGAGCAGTACTTC	CASSLRGQGLVEQYF
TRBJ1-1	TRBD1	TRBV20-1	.	TGCAGTGCTAGAGAACTGGGACAGGGAAGCATGAACACTGAAGCTTTCTTT	CSARELGQGSMNTEAFF
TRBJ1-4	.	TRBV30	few	TGTGCCTGGAGTGTATTTGACAGGCTTAATGAAAAACTGTTTTTT	CAWSVFDRLNEKLFF
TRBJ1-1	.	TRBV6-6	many	TGTGCCAGCAGTTTTCAGGGACACTATAACAAGAACACTGAAGCTTTCTTT	CASSFQGHYNKNTEAFF
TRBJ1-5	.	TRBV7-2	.	TGTGCCAGCAGCCTAGTTGGGGCCCTCGGGGTCAATCAGCCCCAGCATTTT	CASSLVGALGVNQPQHF
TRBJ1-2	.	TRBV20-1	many	TGCAGTGCTCCTACCCCCGCGAATACCAACTATGGCTACACCTTC	CSAPTPANTNYGYTF
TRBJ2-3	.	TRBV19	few	TGTGCCAGTAGTATGATTGGACAGCAGCTCACAGATACGCAGTATTTT	CASSMIGQQLTDTQYF
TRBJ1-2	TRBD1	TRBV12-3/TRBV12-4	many	TGTGCCAGCAGTAGACAGGGGTTTGGGGAAAACTATGGCTACACCTTC	CASSRQGFGENYGYTF
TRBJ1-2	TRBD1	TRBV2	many	TGTGCCAGTACACCACAGGGGACAAACTATGGCTACACCTTC	CASTPQGTNYGYTF
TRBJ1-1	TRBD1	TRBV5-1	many	TGCGCCAGCAGCTTACAGGGGGCCACGGTGAACACTGAAGCTTTCTTT	CASSLQGATVNTEAFF
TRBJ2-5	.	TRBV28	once	TGTGCCAGCACAAGGGGTGGGAGAGAGACCCAGTACTTC	CASTRGGRETQYF
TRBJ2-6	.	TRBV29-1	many	TGCAGCGTTGAGACAGACGTCCACTCTGGGGCCAACGTCCTGACTTTC	CSVETDVHSGANVLTF
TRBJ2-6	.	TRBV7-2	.	TGTGCCAGCAGCCCCGTTCTCTCTGGGGCCAACGTCCTGACTTTC	CASSPVLSGANVLTF
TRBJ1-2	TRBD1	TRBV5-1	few	TGCGCCAGCAGCTTTGAGGGGGCGAGTCGTAGCGGCTACACCTTC	CASSFEGASRSGYTF
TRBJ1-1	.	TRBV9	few	TGTGCCAGCAGCGTAGTTCTAGGACAGAACACTGAAGCTTTCTTT	CASSVVLGQNTEAFF
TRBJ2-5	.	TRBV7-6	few	TGTGCCAGCAGCTCGCTTTGGGGGCGAACGGGGTACCAAGAGACCCAGTACTTC	CASSSLWGRTGYQETQYF
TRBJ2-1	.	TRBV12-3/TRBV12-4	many	TGTGCCAGCACCTTAGAAGGTAGATCCTACAATGAGCAGTTCTTC	CASTLEGRSYNEQFF
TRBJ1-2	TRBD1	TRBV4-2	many	TGTGCCAGCAGCCCCGCGGGACAGGGGGTTAACTATGGCTACACCTTC	CASSPAGQGVNYGYTF
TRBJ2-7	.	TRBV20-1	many	TGCAGTGCCGTCCCGGACGTAGACTACGAGCAGTACTTC	CSAVPDVDYEQYF
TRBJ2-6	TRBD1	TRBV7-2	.	TGTGCCAGCAGCTTAGGGCGAGACAGGGGTTATGGGGCCAACGTCCTGACTTTC	CASSLGRDRGYGANVLTF
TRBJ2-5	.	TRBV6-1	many	TGTGCCAGCAGTCCTCGCTCGAGGAGGGTAGTGGGAGAGACCCAGTACTTC	CASSPRSRRVVGETQYF
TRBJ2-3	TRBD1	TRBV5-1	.	TGCGCCGGCAGCCCGGGACAGATACGCACAGATGCGCAGTATTTT	CAGSPGQIRTDAQYF
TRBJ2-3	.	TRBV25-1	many	TGTGCCAGCAGTGTTCAGCCTGCATTGTATTTT	CASSVQPALYF
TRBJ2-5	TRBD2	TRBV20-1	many	TGCAGTGGTGGACTAGCGGGGTGGGAGACCCAGTACTTC	CSGGLAGWETQYF
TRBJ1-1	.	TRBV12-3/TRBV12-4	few	TGTGCCAGCAGTTTCGCGACTTTAAACACTGAAGCTTTCTTT	CASSFATLNTEAFF
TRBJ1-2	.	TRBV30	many	TGTGCCTGGAGTGCGAGTAAGGGGCGAGGTGGCTACACCTTC	CAWSASKGRGGYTF
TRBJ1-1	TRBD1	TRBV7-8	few	TGTGCCAGCAGCCTGATTCCCTCTCAGGGGGTAAGGGCTTTCTTT	CASSLIPSQGVRAFF
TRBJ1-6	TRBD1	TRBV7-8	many	TGTGCCAGCAGCTTTTCCACCGGGACAGGGGAGAATTCACCCCTCCACTTT	CASSFSTGTGENSPLHF
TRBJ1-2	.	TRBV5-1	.	TGCGCCAGCAGCACGACAGGAGACTATGGCTACACCTTC	CASSTTGDYGYTF
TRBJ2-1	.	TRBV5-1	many	TGCGCCAGCAAAATGGATGCGTACAATGAGCAGTTCTTC	CASKMDAYNEQFF
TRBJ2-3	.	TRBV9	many	TGTGCCAGCAGCGTAGTAGGGGGGGCCATCACAGATACGCAGTATTTT	CASSVVGGAITDTQYF
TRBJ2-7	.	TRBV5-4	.	TGTGCCAGCAGCCGCCAGGGCCGTGCCCCCTCCTACGAGCAGTACTTC	CASSRQGRAPSYEQYF
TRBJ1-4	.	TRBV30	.	TGTGCCTGGAGTGCGAAAGGGGCCTATATGGGAAAACTGTTTTTT	CAWSAKGAYMGKLFF
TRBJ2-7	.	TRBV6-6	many	TGTGCCAGCAGTTCCGGACGCGAGAAGCAGTACTTC	CASSSGREKQYF
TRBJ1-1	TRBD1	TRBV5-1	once	TGCGCCAGCAGCAAAACCGGGACAGCCGCGATGAACACTGAAGCTTTCTTT	CASSKTGTAAMNTEAFF
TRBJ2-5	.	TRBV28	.	TGTGCCAGCAGCTTGGGGAGGTACAAGCAGTACTTC	CASSLGRYKQYF
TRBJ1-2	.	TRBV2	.	TGTGCAGACCGGGGATTAACTATTGGCTACACCTTC	CADRGLTIGYTF
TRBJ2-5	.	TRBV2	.	TGTGCCAGCAGGGAAGCGACGGGGCAAGAGACCCAGTACTTC	CASREATGQETQYF